This TCR beta chain was documented in a study of OX40 agonist ivuxolimab in advanced cancers. Study-wide context: Ivuxolimab, an antibody that agonizes OX40 (CD134), was administered to the patients.

Of note for this clone: The antigen is undetermined.

Libraries were prepared by immunoSEQ multiplex PCR; TCRdb keeps only in-frame clonotypes and omits some of them. Here the sample spans about 41,000 clones, around four fifths being singletons. The CDR3 runs to 15 residues. Notes on the study in general: Average numbers of expanded clones were greater in CD8+ T cells than in CD4+. At 0.1 to 3.0 mg/kg and by week 6, clonal expansion occurred in CD4+ and CD8+ blood T cells.

The V and J genes are TRBV21-1 and TRBJ1-2; TRBD1 is the table's D call and was not checked against the DNA. TRBV21-1 is reported as a pseudogene. The sequence came from an adult with an advanced solid tumor such as melanoma, head and neck, liver or kidney cancer. Here the sequenced sample was CD4+ or CD8+ T cells sorted from blood, taken in a trial of the OX40 agonist ivuxolimab. CDR3 coding DNA: TGTGCCACCAAGCCAAGGGGTCCCTACTACTATGGCTACACCTTC. Its translation: CATKPRGPYYYGYTF.